This T cell receptor beta chain is from a study of blood T cell repertoires in COVID-19. Whole-study context: PBMCs, B-cell-depleted T cells, or T cells provided the cDNA or gDNA that made up the material.

Clones were sequenced by immunoSEQ multiplex PCR, and TCRdb holds only the in-frame ones, with some missing. The table has about 180,000 clones, approximately 88% seen once. V lost 0 bases and J lost 5, with 11 bases in between. The CDR3 loop spans 14 amino acids. CDR1 and CDR2 from the germline V gene are SGHNT and YYREEE (reference sequence). This TCR was sampled from a woman aged 25-40 years with acute or convalescent COVID-19. The chain uses TRBV5-4 and TRBJ1-2, with D perhaps matching TRBD1 (6 bases). The sample was peripheral blood. In DNA, the CDR3 is TGTGCCAGCAGCTTGGAGGGGGGGGCGTATGGCTACACCTTC. Protein: CASSLEGGAYGYTF.